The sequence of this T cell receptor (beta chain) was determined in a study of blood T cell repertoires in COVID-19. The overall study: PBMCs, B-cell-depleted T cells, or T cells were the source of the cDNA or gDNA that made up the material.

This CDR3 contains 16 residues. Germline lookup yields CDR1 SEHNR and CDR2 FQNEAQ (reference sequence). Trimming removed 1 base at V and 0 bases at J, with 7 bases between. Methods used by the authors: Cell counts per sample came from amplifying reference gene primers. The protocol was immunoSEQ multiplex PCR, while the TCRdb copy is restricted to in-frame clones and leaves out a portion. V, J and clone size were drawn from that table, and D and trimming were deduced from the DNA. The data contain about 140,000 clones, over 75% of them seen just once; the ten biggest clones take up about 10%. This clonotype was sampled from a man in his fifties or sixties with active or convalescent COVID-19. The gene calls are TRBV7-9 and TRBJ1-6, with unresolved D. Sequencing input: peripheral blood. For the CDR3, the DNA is TGTGCCAGCAGCTTAGTTCGGAGCTCCTATAATTCACCCCTCCACTTT. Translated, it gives CASSLVRSSYNSPLHF.